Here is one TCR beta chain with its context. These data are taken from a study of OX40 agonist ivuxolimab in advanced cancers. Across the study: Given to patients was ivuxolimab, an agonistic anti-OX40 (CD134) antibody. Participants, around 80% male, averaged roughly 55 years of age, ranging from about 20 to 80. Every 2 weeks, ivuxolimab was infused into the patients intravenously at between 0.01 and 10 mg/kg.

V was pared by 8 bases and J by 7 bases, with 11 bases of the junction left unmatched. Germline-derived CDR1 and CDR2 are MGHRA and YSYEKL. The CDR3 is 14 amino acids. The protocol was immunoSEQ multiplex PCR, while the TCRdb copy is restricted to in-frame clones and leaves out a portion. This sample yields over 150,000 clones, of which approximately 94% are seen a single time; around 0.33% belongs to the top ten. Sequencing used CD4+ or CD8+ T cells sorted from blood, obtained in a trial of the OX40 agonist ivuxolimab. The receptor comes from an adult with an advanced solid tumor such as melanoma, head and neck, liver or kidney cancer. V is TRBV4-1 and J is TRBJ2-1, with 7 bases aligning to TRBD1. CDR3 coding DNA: TGCGCCAGCTCCCCCAGGGGGTGGGGTAATGAGCAGTTCTTC. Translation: CASSPRGWGNEQFF.